Presented here are 23 T cell receptor beta chains from one specimen sequenced in a study of beta chain features in type 1 diabetes. Sequenced material consisted of expressed TCRB transcripts (all of the isolated RNA was reverse transcribed). Clones were read by immunoSEQ multiplex PCR, and TCRdb kept only the in-frame ones, dropping some. Of about 210,000 clones in the sample, about 11% were seen once. Material for sequencing was central memory CD4+ T cells from blood. All receptors come from a man between 18 and 29 years old in good health.

This clone showed up many times. This sample also contains other DNA sequences that code for the same CDR3. The chain carries TRBV4-3 and TRBJ2-7; D gene unclear. In germline, CDR1 is LGHNA, CDR2 YSLEER. The CDR3 sequence is 14 residues long. The V end was cut by 1 base, the J end by 0 bases, with 7 bases between. The CDR3 DNA reads as TGCGCCAGCAGCCAAGGGCCCTCCTCCTACGAGCAGTACTTC. It specifies CASSQGPSSYEQYF.

This clone was seen at least ten times. The rearrangement links TRBV9 to TRBJ2-4; the match to TRBD2 covers 7 bases. J was trimmed by 4 bases and V by 4 bases; bases with no gene match: 5. The CDR3 covers 14 residues. CDR1 and CDR2 from the germline V gene are SGDLS and YYNGEE. The CDR3 DNA is TGTGCCAGCAGCCCGTGGCGGGAGAAAAACATTCAGTACTTC. Protein: CASSPWREKNIQYF.

This clone was counted a few times. The chain combines TRBV30 with TRBJ1-1; 7 bases are a match to TRBD1. The CDR3 consists of 17 residues. J lost 2 bases, V lost 0 bases, and 12 bases had no gene match. Germline V gives CDR1 GTSNPN, CDR2 SVGIG (reference sequence). The CDR3 coding sequence is TGTGCCTGGAGTGTTCCCAACCCCGGGACAGACAACACTGAAGCTTTCTTT. As protein: CAWSVPNPGTDNTEAFF.

Remarks on this clone: A far larger clone is only one base removed, so a read error is likely. This sequence joins TRBV5-4 and TRBJ2-1; 7 nucleotides align to TRBD2. CDR3 size: 16 residues. Germline V CDR1 and CDR2: SGHNT, YYREEE (reference sequence). CDR3 amino acids: CASCLVRAGFYNEQFF. The CDR3 DNA sequence: TGTGCCAGCTGCTTGGTTCGAGCGGGATTCTACAATGAGCAGTTCTTC.

This clone has ten or more counts. This sequence joins TRBV2 and TRBJ2-5, with D perhaps matching TRBD2 (5 bases). CDR1 and CDR2 from the germline V gene are SNHLY and FYNNEI. This CDR3 spans 14 amino acids. The germline V and J ends were trimmed by 0 bases and 5 bases, with 10 bases remaining between them. The CDR3 sequence is CASSEAGPGETQYF. The CDR3 coding sequence is TGTGCCAGCAGTGAAGCAGGGCCGGGGGAGACCCAGTACTTC.

J is TRBJ2-3 and V is TRBV27; D may correspond to TRBD1 or TRBD2 (5 bases each). This CDR3 contains 16 residues. V shed 5 bases and J shed 4 bases, with 19 bases lying between them. CDR1 and CDR2 (germline): MNHEY, SMNVEV (reference sequence). This CDR3 is CASSPSTGLGADTQYF. The CDR3, as DNA: TGTGCCAGCAGTCCCAGCACAGGCCTCGGGGCAGATACGCAGTATTTT.

The genes are TRBV5-1 and TRBJ2-3; tentatively, D is TRBD2 (5 bases). The CDR3 is 15 amino acids. Germline-derived CDR1 and CDR2 are SGHRS and YFSETQ. With 0 bases removed from V and 3 bases from J, the gap between germline ends came to 11 bases. CDR3 DNA sequence: TGCGCCAGCAGCTTGGTACAGCGGTCTACAGATACGCAGTATTTT. Residues: CASSLVQRSTDTQYF.

V is TRBV6-5 and J is TRBJ2-5; a weak D match, TRBD1 (6 bases). The CDR3 has 15 amino acids. Trimming took off 7 bases at V and 4 bases at J, with 19 bases between the two ends. The germline V gene has CDR1 MNHEY and CDR2 SVGAGI. This chain's CDR3 is CASTQAGAERETQYF. In nucleotides, the CDR3 is TGTGCCAGCACCCAAGCAGGGGCCGAGCGAGAGACCCAGTACTTC.

This clone appeared a few times. The chain employs TRBV11-2 and TRBJ2-7; weak D call: TRBD2 (5 bases). This CDR3 is 15 amino acids long. Per the germline V gene, CDR1 is SGHAT and CDR2 is FQNNGV. The V and J ends lost 5 bases and 5 bases respectively, with 19 bases between them. Written as DNA, the CDR3 is TGTGCCAGCAGCGCCCAGCCTAGGTTGACTAACGAGCAGTACTTC. Protein product: CASSAQPRLTNEQYF.

The rearrangement uses TRBV7-9 and TRBJ2-7; 10 bases are a match to TRBD1. This CDR3 comprises 13 residues. Germline V gene sequence: CDR1 SEHNR, CDR2 FQNEAQ (reference sequence). V gave up 5 bases and J gave up 4 bases; unmatched junction bases: 2. The CDR3 coding sequence is TGTGCCAGCAGCCGGGACAGGGGTTACGAGCAGTACTTC. It codes for CASSRDRGYEQYF.

The gene calls are TRBV4-2 and TRBJ2-4; the match to TRBD2 covers 7 bases. The CDR3 length is 15 residues. CDR1 is LGHNA, CDR2 YNFKEQ, per germline. J was trimmed by 5 bases and V by 0 bases; bases with no gene match: 4. The CDR3 bases are TGTGCCAGCAGCCAAGATTGGGGGAGGGAAAACATTCAGTACTTC. Amino acids: CASSQDWGRENIQYF.

This CDR3 is CAWSVLAGNNEQFF. CDR3 nucleotides: TGTGCCTGGAGTGTACTAGCGGGAAACAATGAGCAGTTCTTC. The V gene is TRBV30, the J gene TRBJ2-1, with TRBD2 matching over 10 bases. The germline CDR1 and CDR2 sequences are GTSNPN and SVGIG (reference sequence). V lost 0 bases and J lost 5; bases outside the gene matches: 1. The CDR3 sequence is 14 residues long.

This sequence joins TRBV30 and TRBJ2-2, with 9 bases aligning to TRBD1. The CDR3 spans 16 residues. The J segment lost 5 bases and the V segment lost 5 bases, leaving 12 bases of the junction unmatched. Germline V gene data show CDR1 as GTSNPN and CDR2 as SVGIG (reference sequence). CDR3 sequence: CAWGQGLGQGTGELFF. In DNA, the CDR3 is TGTGCCTGGGGCCAAGGCTTAGGACAGGGGACCGGGGAGCTGTTTTTT. Full variable domain (outside the CDR3, taken from reference TRBV30 and TRBJ2-2): SQTIHQWPATLVQPVGSPLSLECTVEGTSNPNLYWYRQAAGRGLQLLFYSVGIGQISSEVPQNLSASRPQDRQFILSSKKLLLSDSGFYLCAWGQGLGQGTGELFFGEGSRLTVL.

The chain carries TRBV4-3 and TRBJ2-2; 7 bases map to TRBD2. V gave up 1 base and J gave up 5 bases; unmatched junction bases: 4. The CDR3 sequence is 15 residues long. Per the germline V gene, CDR1 is LGHNA and CDR2 is YSLEER. In DNA form, the CDR3 reads TGCGCCAGCAGCCAAGTGGCAGCGGGGACCGGGGAGCTGTTTTTT. Amino acids: CASSQVAAGTGELFF.

In its sample, this clone was seen a few times. Other DNA sequences within the sample encode an identical CDR3. The CDR3 loop reads CASSGRVNTEAFF. The CDR3 region has the DNA TGTGCCAGCAGCGGGAGGGTGAACACTGAAGCTTTCTTT. The chain combines TRBV7-2 with TRBJ1-1; no clear D gene. This CDR3 region has 13 residues. V lost 5 bases to trimming and J lost 0 bases, with 7 bases between them. Germline lookup yields CDR1 SGHTA and CDR2 FQGNSA.

Here the CDR3 reads CASSEALSGANVLTF. DNA for the CDR3: TGTGCCAGCAGTGAAGCGCTTTCTGGGGCCAACGTCCTGACTTTC. V usage is TRBV6-1 and J usage is TRBJ2-6; D unresolved. Germline CDR1 is MNHNS and CDR2 is SASEGT. V was clipped by 0 bases and J by 1 base, with 4 bases between them. This CDR3 comprises 15 residues.

The V gene is TRBV4-2, the J gene TRBJ2-7; D is undetermined. The CDR3 is 15 amino acids. The germline V gene encodes CDR1 LGHNA and CDR2 YNFKEQ. V was clipped by 0 bases and J by 2 bases, with 11 bases between them. The CDR3, as DNA: TGTGCCAGCAGCCAAGATCCTCAAAGCGCCTACGAGCAGTACTTC. Amino acids: CASSQDPQSAYEQYF.

The rearrangement links TRBV28 to TRBJ2-4, with TRBD1 matching over 7 bases. This CDR3 spans 16 amino acids. Germline V CDR1 and CDR2: MDHEN, SYDVKM. Trimming cost V 5 bases and J 6 bases; bases outside gene matches: 13. The CDR3 DNA follows: TGTGCCAGCAGTCCTAACACTCAGGGGGTGGGAAACATTCAGTACTTC. Translation gives CASSPNTQGVGNIQYF.

V usage is TRBV5-1 and J usage is TRBJ2-7; D may match TRBD1 or TRBD2 (5 bases each). There are 13 residues in the CDR3. Germline V gene sequence: CDR1 SGHRS, CDR2 YFSETQ. Trimming took 4 bases from V and 5 from J, leaving 13 bases between them. The CDR3 sequence: CASSGDGAHEQYF. Written as DNA, the CDR3 is TGCGCCAGCAGCGGTGACGGGGCGCACGAGCAGTACTTC. Supplemented by reference TRBV5-1 and TRBJ2-7, the full variable domain reads KAGVTQTPRYLIKTRGQQVTLSCSPISGHRSVSWYQQTPGQGLQFLFEYFSETQRNKGNFPGRFSGRQFSNSRSEMNVSTLELGDSALYLCASSGDGAHEQYFGPGTRLTVT.

Only a few counts were recorded for this clone. The same CDR3 also results from other DNA sequences found in this sample. V is TRBV9 and J is TRBJ2-5, with D uncertain. The length of the CDR3 is 13 residues. V was trimmed by 0 bases and J by 2 bases, leaving 5 bases between them. The V gene's germline CDR1 is SGDLS and CDR2 YYNGEE. CDR3 protein: CASSVGIQETQYF. CDR3 nucleotides: TGTGCCAGCAGCGTAGGAATACAAGAGACCCAGTACTTC.

This clone was observed a handful of times. The chain couples TRBV7-9 to TRBJ2-5; D possibly corresponds to TRBD1 (6 bases). The ends were cut back, 6 bases at V and 2 bases at J, with 13 bases in the middle. CDR1 and CDR2 (germline): SEHNR, FQNEAQ (reference sequence). The CDR3 consists of 14 residues. The CDR3 sequence: CASSPGQRQETQYF. In nucleotides, the CDR3 is TGTGCCAGCAGTCCGGGACAAAGACAAGAGACCCAGTACTTC.

This clone was counted many times. The chain joins TRBV30 to TRBJ2-1; TRBD2 matches 9 bases. Germline trimming cut 1 base from V and 3 bases from J; bases unmatched to any gene: 7. CDR1 and CDR2 (germline): GTSNPN, SVGIG (reference sequence). The CDR3 extends over 16 amino acids. The CDR3 reads CAWSAAAGGYYNEQFF. The CDR3 DNA follows: TGTGCCTGGAGTGCGGCAGCGGGAGGATACTACAATGAGCAGTTCTTC.

This clone has just a few counts. This rearrangement joins TRBV27 to TRBJ2-2, with a possible D match to TRBD2 (5 bases). With 8 bases removed from V and 4 bases from J, the gap between germline ends came to 17 bases. Per germline, CDR1 MNHEY and CDR2 SMNVEV (reference sequence). The CDR3 is 15 amino acids. As DNA, the CDR3 is TGTGCCAGCCCCAAGTCACTAGTCGTCACCGGGGAGCTGTTTTTT. It specifies CASPKSLVVTGELFF.